This T cell receptor beta chain was profiled in a study of human T cells and chemical hapten exposure. Study overall: TCR yields per sample varied, mainly owing to small pooled library volume differences.

Individual cDNA molecules each carried unique molecular identifiers attached by the library. From the RACE reads, TCRdb called clonotypes with MiXCR, one entry per CDR3 protein. The sample comprises around 130,000 distinct CDR3 sequences, approximately 10% of which are singletons, and over 2% rests with the top ten. The ends were cut back, 5 bases at V and 10 bases at J, with 13 bases in the middle. Germline V gene lookup returns CDR1 DFQATT and CDR2 SNEGSKA (reference sequence). This CDR3 is 11 amino acids long. Study-level results: Having alopecia, the donors may differ immunologically from healthy people.

A note on this clonotype: Its antigen is currently unknown.

Time point denoted: patch test 3, about 24 weeks after DPC sensitization. The treatment here: therapeutic diphenylcyclopropenone sensitization with weekly scalp DPC. Patients had alopecia, were aged 18 to 70, and were not pregnant. The specimen comprised whole blood, sampled in connection with sensitization to the hapten diphenylcyclopropenone (DPC). The chain combines TRBV20-1 with TRBJ2-3, with D maybe TRBD2 (5 bases). This receptor was taken from a woman aged 45-65 years with alopecia areata. Some clones in this sample may be carry-over from other donors' samples. The CDR3 sequence: CSAAGQRPQYF. In DNA, the CDR3 is TGCAGTGCTGCTGGCCAGCGGCCGCAGTATTTT.